Following are 4 T cell receptor beta chains from one sample sequenced in a study of cytomegalovirus exposure and HLA in healthy donors. Primers included in the PCR were 60 Vbeta and 13 Jbeta primers. Assay: immunoSEQ multiplex PCR; the TCRdb copy retains only in-frame clones and omits some. The sample has around 130,000 clones; roughly 78% are singletons. Sequenced sample: PBMCs. The receptor set was obtained from a man aged 35-49 years in good health and CMV-seronegative.

This clone showed up just once. The chain uses TRBV10-2 and TRBJ2-2, with no clear D. V lost 4 bases and J lost 10, with 10 bases in between. Germline V gene sequence: CDR1 WSHSY, CDR2 SAAADI. The CDR3 runs to 12 residues. This CDR3 reads CASSVAIAELFF. As DNA, the CDR3 is TGCGCCAGCAGTGTGGCCATTGCGGAGCTGTTTTTT.

The V gene is TRBV19, the J gene TRBJ2-5, with 11 bases that match TRBD1. The germline V gene encodes CDR1 LNHDA and CDR2 SQIVND (reference sequence). The trim removed 6 bases at V and 4 bases at J, leaving 7 bases unmatched. This CDR3 contains 15 residues. The CDR3 here is CASRTGTGGPETQYF. The CDR3 nucleotides are TGTGCCAGTAGGACCGGGACAGGGGGGCCAGAGACCCAGTACTTC.

V usage is TRBV7-2 and J usage is TRBJ1-5; no clear D. Trimming took off 3 bases at V and 0 bases at J, with 9 bases between the two ends. CDR1 is SGHTA and CDR2 is FQGNSA in the germline V gene. The CDR3 covers 15 residues. CDR3 DNA sequence: TGTGCCAGCAGCTTGCATCATAGTAGCAATCAGCCCCAGCATTTT. Amino acid sequence: CASSLHHSSNQPQHF.

The chain links TRBV4-1 to TRBJ2-7; unclear D gene. Germline V gene data show CDR1 as MGHRA and CDR2 as YSYEKL. There are 15 residues in the CDR3. V was shortened by 0 bases and J by 6 bases, with 15 bases between the two germline ends. CDR3 protein: CASSQEVAWSGEQYF. The CDR3 coding sequence is TGCGCCAGCAGCCAAGAAGTAGCCTGGTCGGGCGAGCAGTACTTC.